Included here is one TCR beta chain sequence, with context. Its target is unknown. Only in-frame clones appear in the TCRdb table, and some are missing; sequencing was by immunoSEQ multiplex PCR. The profile covers about 130,000 clones, with approximately 82% appearing a single time and 30% taken by the ten largest. The data stem from a study of cytomegalovirus exposure and HLA in healthy donors. Study conclusions and caveats: The CMV antigen specificity of a few CMV-associated chains was confirmed through in vitro analysis.

The CDR3 contains 16 residues. Losses at the gene ends were 6 bases for V and 5 bases for J; bases not matched to a gene: 11. In germline, CDR1 is SGDLS, CDR2 YYNGEE. This chain links TRBV9 with TRBJ1-4, with 9 bases that match TRBD1. The sequenced sample consisted of PBMCs. This TCR derives from a man aged 30 to 45 in good health and CMV-seropositive. CDR3 nucleotide sequence: TGTGCCAGCAATCCGGGACAGGGCCTCCACAATGAAAAACTGTTTTTT. Translated, it gives CASNPGQGLHNEKLFF.